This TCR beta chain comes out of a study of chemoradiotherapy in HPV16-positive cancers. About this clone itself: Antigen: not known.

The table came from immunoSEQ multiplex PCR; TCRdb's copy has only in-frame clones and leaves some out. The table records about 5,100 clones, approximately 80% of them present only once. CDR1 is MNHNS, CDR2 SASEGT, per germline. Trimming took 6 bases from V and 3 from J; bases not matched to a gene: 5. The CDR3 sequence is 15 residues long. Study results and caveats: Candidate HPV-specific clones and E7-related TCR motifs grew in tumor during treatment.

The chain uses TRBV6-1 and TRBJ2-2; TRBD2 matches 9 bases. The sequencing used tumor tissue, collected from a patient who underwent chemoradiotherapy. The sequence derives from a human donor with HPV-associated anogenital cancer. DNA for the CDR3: TGTGCCAGCAGGGTCCAGCGGGGGGACACCGGGGAGCTGTTTTTT. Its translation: CASRVQRGDTGELFF.